Listed below are T cell receptor beta chains from one sample, sequenced in a study of CD8 T cells in Susac syndrome. A single record per CDR3 protein comes from TCRdb applying MiXCR to the immunoSEQ multiplex PCR reads. The sample consists of 150,000 to 200,000 distinct CDR3 sequences, less than 95% of them appearing once. What was sequenced was CD4+ T cells from PBMCs. The source of these receptors is a human donor with multiple sclerosis. Each CDR3 is given with its conserved first and last residue. The D gene is left open where the match is weak.

CDR3 protein	CDR3 DNA	V gene	J gene	D gene
CSATLPRALGETQYF	TGCAGTGCGACCTTACCGAGAGCCCTCGGAGAGACCCAGTACTTC	TRBV20-1	TRBJ2-5	-
CASSLSGQGDKLFF	TGCGCCAGCAGCCTATCGGGACAGGGTGATAAACTGTTTTTT	TRBV5-1	TRBJ1-4	TRBD1
CASSQDTGTGTEAFF	TGTGCCAGCAGCCAAGACACCGGGACGGGGACTGAAGCTTTCTTT	TRBV3-1	TRBJ1-1	-
CASSVSIAWGYTF	TGTGCCAGCAGTGTGTCGATCGCTTGGGGCTACACCTTC	TRBV6-1	TRBJ1-2	-
CASSPRTGGAEKLFF	TGTGCCAGCTCACCGCGAACAGGGGGCGCCGAAAAACTGTTTTTT	TRBV18	TRBJ1-4	TRBD1
CASSVPGNNYGYTF	TGTGCCAGCAGTGTTCCGGGTAATAACTATGGCTACACCTTC	TRBV25-1	TRBJ1-2	-
CASSQGTTTEAFF	TGTGCCAGCAGCCAAGGGACAACAACTGAAGCTTTCTTT	TRBV3-1	TRBJ1-1	-
CASSSQEGPQETQYF	TGTGCCAGCAGCTCGCAGGAGGGACCCCAAGAGACCCAGTACTTC	TRBV7-2	TRBJ2-5	-
CSAKGPITYEQYF	TGCAGTGCTAAGGGGCCGATCACCTACGAGCAGTACTTC	TRBV20-1	TRBJ2-7	-
CASSPLPPGQGIYEQYF	TGCGCCAGCAGCCCCCTCCCCCCGGGACAGGGAATCTACGAGCAGTACTTC	TRBV4-1	TRBJ2-7	TRBD1